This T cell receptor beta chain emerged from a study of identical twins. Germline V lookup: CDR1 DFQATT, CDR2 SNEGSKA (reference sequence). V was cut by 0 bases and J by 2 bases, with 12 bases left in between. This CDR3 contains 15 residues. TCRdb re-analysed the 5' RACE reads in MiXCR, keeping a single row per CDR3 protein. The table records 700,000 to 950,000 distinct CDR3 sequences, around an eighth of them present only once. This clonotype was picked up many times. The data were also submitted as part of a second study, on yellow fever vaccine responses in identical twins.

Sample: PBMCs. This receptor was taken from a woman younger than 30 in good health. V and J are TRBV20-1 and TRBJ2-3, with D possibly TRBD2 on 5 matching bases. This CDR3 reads CSAREGVSPTDTQYF. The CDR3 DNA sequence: TGCAGTGCTAGAGAGGGAGTCAGCCCCACAGATACGCAGTATTTT.